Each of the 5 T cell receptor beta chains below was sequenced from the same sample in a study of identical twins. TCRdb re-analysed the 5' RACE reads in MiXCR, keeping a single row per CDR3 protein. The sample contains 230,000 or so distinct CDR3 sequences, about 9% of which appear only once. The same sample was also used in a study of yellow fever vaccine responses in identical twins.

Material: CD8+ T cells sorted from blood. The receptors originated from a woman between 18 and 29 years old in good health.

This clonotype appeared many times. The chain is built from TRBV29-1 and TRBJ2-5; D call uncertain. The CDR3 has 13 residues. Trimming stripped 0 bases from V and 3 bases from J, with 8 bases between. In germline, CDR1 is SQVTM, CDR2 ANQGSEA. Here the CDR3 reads CSVEDWAEETQYF. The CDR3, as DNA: TGCAGCGTTGAAGATTGGGCGGAAGAGACCCAGTACTTC.

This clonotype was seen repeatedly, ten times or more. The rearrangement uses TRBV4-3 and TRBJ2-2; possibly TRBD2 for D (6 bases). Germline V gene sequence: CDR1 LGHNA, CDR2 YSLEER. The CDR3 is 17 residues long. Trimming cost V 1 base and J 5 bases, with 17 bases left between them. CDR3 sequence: CASSQATLADLTGELFF. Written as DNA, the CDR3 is TGCGCCAGCAGCCAAGCAACACTAGCCGACCTGACCGGGGAGCTGTTTTTT.

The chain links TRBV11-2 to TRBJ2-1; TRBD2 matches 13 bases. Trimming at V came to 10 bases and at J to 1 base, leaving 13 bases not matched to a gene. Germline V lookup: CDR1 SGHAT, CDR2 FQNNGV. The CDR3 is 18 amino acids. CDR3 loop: CAISFFGLAGDSYNEQFF. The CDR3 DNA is TGTGCCATCAGTTTCTTCGGACTAGCGGGAGATTCCTACAATGAGCAGTTCTTC.

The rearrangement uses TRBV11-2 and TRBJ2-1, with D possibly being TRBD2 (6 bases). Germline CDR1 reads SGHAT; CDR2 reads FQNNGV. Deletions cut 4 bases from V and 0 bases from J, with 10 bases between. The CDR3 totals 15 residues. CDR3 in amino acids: CASSWDSSSYNEQFF. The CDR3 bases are TGTGCCAGCAGCTGGGACTCGAGCTCCTACAATGAGCAGTTCTTC.

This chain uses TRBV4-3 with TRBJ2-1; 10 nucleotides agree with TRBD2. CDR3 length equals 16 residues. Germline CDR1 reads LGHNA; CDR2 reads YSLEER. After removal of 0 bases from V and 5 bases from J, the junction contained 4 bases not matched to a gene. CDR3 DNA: TGCGCCAGCAGCCAAGATCTAGCGGGAGCACACAATGAGCAGTTCTTC. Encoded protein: CASSQDLAGAHNEQFF.